This T cell receptor (beta chain) originates from a study of tumor and adjacent non-tumor tissue in lung cancer. Study overall: Patients comprised eleven to twelve adenocarcinoma, 2 squamous cell carcinoma and 1 small cell lung cancer. Each sample yielded roughly 4.2 million productive TCRbeta reads on average.

TCRbeta libraries were built with three rounds of nested PCR, modified from ARM-PCR. TCRdb processed the multiplex PCR reads anew with MiXCR; each CDR3 protein has one entry. The sample yields about 60,000 distinct CDR3 sequences, around 64% seen once. This sample's RNA came from whole unsorted tissue. More than 3 cm separated this lung sample from the edge of the tumor. Study conclusions and caveats: Normal lung showed higher cumulative top 100 clone frequency than tumor.

There are a few counts of this clonotype. What it binds is unknown. The germline V gene encodes CDR1 GTSNPN and CDR2 SVGIG (reference sequence). The CDR3 is made up of 12 amino acids. V was pared by 0 bases and J by 12 bases, with 8 bases of the junction left unmatched. The receptor was isolated from a man between 65 and 85 years old with non-small cell lung cancer. Sequenced: distant non-tumor lung tissue. The chain carries TRBV30 and TRBJ2-7, with TRBD1 matching 7 bases. CDR3 loop: CAWSVVRGLVYF. The CDR3 nucleotides are TGTGCCTGGAGTGTGGTCAGGGGGTTGGTGTACTTC.